Listed here are 31 T cell receptor beta chains from one sample, sequenced in a study of sequential checkpoint blockade in melanoma. Treatment defined: randomized to nivolumab then ipilimumab (arm A) or the reverse (arm B). Repertoires were generated with immunoSEQ multiplex PCR, while TCRdb's copy carries only in-frame clones and drops some. Seen here are fewer than 15,000 clones, 77% observed once, and the top ten hold under 13%. This specimen was CD8+ T cells sorted from blood (inferred from file names), taken from a patient given nivolumab and ipilimumab in sequence. The source is a human donor with melanoma.

V is TRBV27 and J is TRBJ2-3, with D unresolved. The V gene lost 6 bases and the J gene lost 8 bases, with 24 bases spanning the gap. From germline, CDR1 is MNHEY and CDR2 SMNVEV (reference sequence). The CDR3 contains 16 residues. The CDR3 DNA reads TGTGCCAGCAGCCTCCTAGGCGGCGAAATTCGTGTTACGCAGTATTTT. This gives the protein CASSLLGGEIRVTQYF.

This sequence joins TRBV6-5 and TRBJ2-3; no clear D. CDR1 is MNHEY and CDR2 is SVGAGI in the germline V gene. The V end lost 3 bases, the J end lost 0 bases, and 10 bases lay between the germline ends. The CDR3 covers 15 residues. DNA for the CDR3: TGTGCCAGCAGTTATAGCCTTACTAGCACAGATACGCAGTATTTT. It translates to CASSYSLTSTDTQYF.

J is TRBJ2-3 and V is TRBV4-1; D gene uncertain. The CDR3 consists of 13 residues. V gave up 4 bases and J gave up 3 bases, with 8 bases separating them. Germline CDR1 reads MGHRA; CDR2 reads YSYEKL. The CDR3 nucleotides are TGCGCCAGCAGCCCAGTCGTGACAGATACGCAGTATTTT. It specifies CASSPVVTDTQYF.

This clone was picked up a small number of times. The genes are TRBV25-1 and TRBJ1-1; 9 bases are a match to TRBD1. V shed 0 bases, J shed 1 base, and the junction held 9 bases outside the gene matches. This CDR3 has 18 amino acids. Germline-derived CDR1 and CDR2 are MGHDK and SYGVNS. The DNA for the CDR3 is TGTGCCAGCAGTGAATACGGTCACAGGGGGCCCTCGAACACTGAAGCTTTCTTT. Protein: CASSEYGHRGPSNTEAFF. The full variable domain, rest sourced from reference TRBV25-1 and TRBJ1-1, is EADIYQTPRYLVIGTGKKITLECSQTMGHDKMYWYQQDPGMELHLIHYSYGVNSTEKGDLSSESTVSRIRTEHFPLTLESARPSHTSQYLCASSEYGHRGPSNTEAFFGQGTRLTVV.

This clone occurred once. The chain uses TRBV20-1 and TRBJ1-6; D is undetermined. Trimming pared 0 bases from V and 15 bases from J, leaving 9 bases between. Germline V CDR1 and CDR2: DFQATT, SNEGSKA (reference sequence). CDR3 length equals 11 residues. CDR3 DNA: TGCAGTGCTAGAGACAATTCAATCCTCCACTTT. Translating gives CSARDNSILHF.

This chain connects TRBV7-9 to TRBJ1-1; D gene uncertain. Trimming stripped 3 bases from V and 8 bases from J, with 10 bases between. Germline assignment: CDR1 SEHNR and CDR2 FQNEAQ (reference sequence). The CDR3 spans 12 residues. CDR3 protein: CASSFPGREAFF. In DNA form, the CDR3 reads TGTGCCAGCAGCTTTCCGGGTCGGGAAGCTTTCTTT.

This clone appeared a few times. V is TRBV27 and J is TRBJ2-5, with D perhaps matching TRBD2 (5 bases). V gave up 5 bases and J gave up 4 bases, with 14 bases separating them. Germline assignment: CDR1 MNHEY and CDR2 SMNVEV (reference sequence). The CDR3 totals 14 residues. CDR3 sequence (DNA): TGTGCCAGCAGTCCCCTTTCGGCGGGAGAGACCCAGTACTTC. Translating it yields CASSPLSAGETQYF.

The chain has TRBV7-8 and TRBJ2-1, with D possibly matching TRBD2 (6 bases). The germline CDR1 and CDR2 sequences are SGHVS and FQNEAQ. The CDR3 totals 15 residues. V shed 5 bases and J shed 7 bases, with 18 bases lying between them. CDR3 protein: CASSATWDSRNEQFF. The CDR3 nucleotides are TGTGCCAGCAGCGCAACCTGGGACTCACGGAATGAGCAGTTCTTC.

The sample holds one count of this clone. The rearrangement links TRBV4-1 to TRBJ2-1; TRBD1 aligns across 10 bases. The CDR3 runs to 15 residues. V dropped 3 bases and J dropped 8; count of bases not matched to a gene: 7. Per germline, CDR1 MGHRA and CDR2 YSYEKL. CDR3 coding DNA: TGCGCCAGCAGCCATCCGGGACAGGGGAGTGATGAGCAGTTCTTC. Translation gives CASSHPGQGSDEQFF.

This chain links TRBV6-5 with TRBJ2-1, with a tentative D call TRBD1 (5 bases). The CDR3 sequence is 15 residues long. With 0 bases removed from V and 3 bases from J, the gap between germline ends came to 9 bases. Germline values: CDR1 MNHEY, CDR2 SVGAGI. CDR3 residues: CASSYSKGDYNEQFF. For the CDR3, the DNA is TGTGCCAGCAGTTACTCGAAAGGGGACTACAATGAGCAGTTCTTC.

In DNA form, the CDR3 reads TGTGCCAGCAGGACAGTCTATGGCTACACCTTC. Translated: CASRTVYGYTF. V and J are TRBV27 and TRBJ1-2, with a weak D call TRBD1 (5 bases). The CDR3 is made up of 11 amino acids. Trimming shortened V by 6 bases and J by 4 bases, and 6 bases separated the two germline ends. Germline loops: CDR1 MNHEY, CDR2 SMNVEV (reference sequence).

This rearrangement joins TRBV7-9 to TRBJ2-1; maybe TRBD2 (6 bases). The CDR3 extends over 14 amino acids. Trimming took 0 bases from V and 5 from J, leaving 8 bases between them. The germline CDR1 and CDR2 sequences are SEHNR and FQNEAQ (reference sequence). The CDR3 sequence: CASSLARTNNEQFF. The DNA for the CDR3 is TGTGCCAGCAGCTTAGCCCGGACTAACAATGAGCAGTTCTTC.

The chain recombines TRBV27 with TRBJ1-5; weak D call: TRBD1 (5 bases). Germline V CDR1 and CDR2: MNHEY, SMNVEV (reference sequence). The CDR3 consists of 12 residues. V lost 6 bases, J lost 4 bases, and 7 bases lay in between. CDR3 loop: CASSQGNQPQHF. The CDR3 DNA reads TGTGCCAGCAGCCAGGGAAATCAGCCCCAGCATTTT.

This clone is deemed medium-sized. The chain combines TRBV28 with TRBJ2-3; TRBD2 matches 11 bases. Germline assignment: CDR1 MDHEN and CDR2 SYDVKM. Trimming removed 5 bases from V and 5 bases from J; junction bases left unmatched: 24. The CDR3 sequence is 21 residues long. CDR3 in amino acids: CASSLLWPSETSGKRRDTQYF. In nucleotides, the CDR3 is TGTGCCAGCAGTCTACTATGGCCCTCCGAGACTAGCGGGAAAAGGAGAGATACGCAGTATTTT. Combining the CDR3 with reference TRBV28 and TRBJ2-3 gives the whole variable domain DVKVTQSSRYLVKRTGEKVFLECVQDMDHENMFWYRQDPGLGLRLIYFSYDVKMKEKGDIPEGYSVSREKKERFSLILESASTNQTSMYLCASSLLWPSETSGKRRDTQYFGPGTRLTVL.

Judged by abundance, this clone is medium-sized. Other DNA sequences within the sample encode an identical CDR3. J is TRBJ2-3 and V is TRBV19, with 12 bases matching TRBD2. This CDR3 is built from 15 residues. Trimming at V came to 3 bases and at J to 5 bases, leaving 3 bases not matched to a gene. From germline, CDR1 is LNHDA and CDR2 SQIVND (reference sequence). This CDR3 reads CASSMTSGSLDTQYF. The CDR3 nucleotides read TGTGCCAGTAGTATGACTAGCGGGAGCCTAGATACGCAGTATTTT. Full variable domain (outside the CDR3, taken from reference TRBV19 and TRBJ2-3): DGGITQSPKYLFRKEGQNVTLSCEQNLNHDAMYWYRQDPGQGLRLIYYSQIVNDFQKGDIAEGYSVSREKKESFPLTVTSAQKNPTAFYLCASSMTSGSLDTQYFGPGTRLTVL.

This clone qualifies as medium-sized (0.01 to 0.1%). The rearrangement uses TRBV7-9 and TRBJ2-1; the match to TRBD2 covers 15 bases. Germline V gene lookup returns CDR1 SEHNR and CDR2 FQNEAQ (reference sequence). The CDR3 is made up of 18 amino acids. V trimming: 5 bases; J trimming: 4 bases; junction bases outside the gene matches: 9. CDR3 region: CASSPPAGTSGRYNEQFF. For the CDR3, the DNA is TGTGCCAGCAGCCCCCCGGCCGGGACTAGCGGGAGGTACAATGAGCAGTTCTTC.

The chain employs TRBV2 and TRBJ2-1; TRBD2 agrees at 9 bases. V lost 2 bases to trimming and J lost 7 bases; unmatched junction nucleotides: 6. Looked up from germline, CDR1 is SNHLY and CDR2 is FYNNEI. This CDR3 spans 15 amino acids. The CDR3 is CASSEFARGGNEQFF. The DNA for the CDR3 is TGTGCCAGCAGTGAATTTGCGCGGGGGGGGAATGAGCAGTTCTTC. Looking up the rest from reference TRBV2 and TRBJ2-1 gives the full variable domain: EPEVTQTPSHQVTQMGQEVILRCVPISNHLYFYWYRQILGQKVEFLVSFYNNEISEKSEIFDDQFSVERPDGSNFTLKIRSTKLEDSAMYFCASSEFARGGNEQFFGPGTRLTVL.

The table lists this clone with a few counts. This chain joins TRBV7-2 and TRBJ1-5; TRBD1 matches at 10 bases. The V and J ends lost 1 base and 6 bases, in that order; junction bases with no gene match: 6. Per germline, CDR1 SGHTA and CDR2 FQGNSA. The CDR3 is 16 residues long. The CDR3 DNA reads as TGTGCCAGCAGCTTAGGTCCGACAGGGGGCGGTCAGCCCCAGCATTTT. Its translation: CASSLGPTGGGQPQHF.

V usage is TRBV15 and J usage is TRBJ2-3; TRBD2 agrees at 13 bases. From germline, CDR1 is LNHNV and CDR2 YYDKDF (reference sequence). J gave up 4 bases and V 4 bases, and 5 bases lay outside the gene matches. The CDR3 totals 16 residues. Written as DNA, the CDR3 is TGTGCCACCAGCACCCCACTAGCGGGAGGGCCAGATACGCAGTATTTT. This gives the protein CATSTPLAGGPDTQYF. Complete variable domain (other parts from reference TRBV15 and TRBJ2-3): DAMVIQNPRYQVTQFGKPVTLSCSQTLNHNVMYWYQQKSSQAPKLLFHYYDKDFNNEADTPDNFQSRRPNTSFCFLDIRSPGLGDTAMYLCATSTPLAGGPDTQYFGPGTRLTVL.

The chain links TRBV27 to TRBJ2-1, with 13 bases that match TRBD2. The CDR3 runs to 14 residues. The trim removed 6 bases at V and 10 bases at J, leaving 6 bases unmatched. From germline, CDR1 is MNHEY and CDR2 SMNVEV (reference sequence). The DNA of the CDR3 is TGTGCCAGCAGCGGACTAGCGGGAGAGGGGGAGCAGTTCTTC. This translates into CASSGLAGEGEQFF.

The V gene is TRBV5-6, the J gene TRBJ2-7; no firm D call. The CDR3 is made up of 14 amino acids. Germline V gene sequence: CDR1 SGHDT, CDR2 YYEEEE. Trimming shortened V by 0 bases and J by 2 bases, and 9 bases separated the two germline ends. The CDR3 region is CASSLAGSAYEQYF. The CDR3 DNA reads as TGTGCCAGCAGCTTGGCCGGAAGCGCCTACGAGCAGTACTTC. Full variable domain (missing parts from reference TRBV5-6 and TRBJ2-7): DAGVTQSPTHLIKTRGQQVTLRCSPKSGHDTVSWYQQALGQGPQFIFQYYEEEERQRGNFPDRFSGHQFPNYSSELNVNALLLGDSALYLCASSLAGSAYEQYFGPGTRLTVT.

In DNA, the CDR3 is TGCAGCGTTGAGGCCCCGAACATCAACAATGAGCAGTTCTTC. This sequence encodes CSVEAPNINNEQFF. This chain links TRBV29-1 with TRBJ2-1; no clear D. The V gene lost 3 bases and the J gene lost 5 bases, with 14 bases spanning the gap. This CDR3 region has 14 residues. The germline CDR1 and CDR2 sequences are SQVTM and ANQGSEA.

CDR3 region: CASSSLGQGVSYEQYF. The CDR3 coding sequence is TGTGCCAGCAGTTCCCTTGGACAGGGGGTGTCCTACGAGCAGTACTTC. This rearrangement joins TRBV27 to TRBJ2-7, with 10 bases aligning to TRBD1. Per the germline V gene, CDR1 is MNHEY and CDR2 is SMNVEV (reference sequence). J was trimmed by 1 base and V by 4 bases; bases with no gene match: 7. This CDR3 region has 16 residues.

The V and J genes are TRBV7-9 and TRBJ2-1; 11 bases agree with TRBD2. CDR1 and CDR2 (germline): SEHNR, FQNEAQ (reference sequence). The trim removed 5 bases at V and 7 bases at J, leaving 7 bases unmatched. The CDR3 runs 15 residues. This CDR3 reads CASSPGLAAVNEQFF. The CDR3 nucleotides are TGTGCCAGCAGCCCGGGACTAGCGGCGGTAAATGAGCAGTTCTTC. Supplemented by reference TRBV7-9 and TRBJ2-1, the full variable domain reads DTGVSQNPRHKITKRGQNVTFRCDPISEHNRLYWYRQTLGQGPEFLTYFQNEAQLEKSRLLSDRFSAERPKGSFSTLEIQRTEQGDSAMYLCASSPGLAAVNEQFFGPGTRLTVL.

V gene TRBV20-1 combines with J gene TRBJ2-1; 8 nucleotides line up with TRBD1. J lost 10 bases, V lost 4 bases, and 3 bases had no gene match. The CDR3 sequence is 11 residues long. CDR1 is DFQATT and CDR2 is SNEGSKA in the germline V gene (reference sequence). CDR3 sequence (DNA): TGCAGTGCTACGGACAGGGCAGAGCAGTTCTTC. Amino acid sequence: CSATDRAEQFF.

The chain joins TRBV6-1 to TRBJ1-2, with D unresolved. Deletions cut 4 bases from V and 4 bases from J, with 10 bases between. The CDR3 consists of 13 residues. The germline V gene has CDR1 MNHNS and CDR2 SASEGT. The CDR3 reads CASSGRGPYGYTF. CDR3 bases: TGTGCCAGCAGTGGTCGCGGCCCCTATGGCTACACCTTC.

The V and J genes are TRBV11-2 and TRBJ1-1; unclear D gene. This CDR3 has 13 residues. CDR1 and CDR2 (germline): SGHAT, FQNNGV. Trimming stripped 0 bases from V and 4 bases from J, with 6 bases between. The CDR3 nucleotides read TGTGCCAGCAGCTTAGAACAGCTCACTGAAGCTTTCTTT. Its protein is CASSLEQLTEAFF.

The chain joins TRBV6-7 to TRBJ2-6; D is unclear. TRBV6-7 falls under the ORF class, with uncertain function. With 5 bases removed from V and 5 bases from J, the gap between germline ends came to 25 bases. The CDR3 sequence is 19 residues long. CDR3 residues: CASSALKRYLQSRANVLTF. The CDR3 nucleotides are TGTGCCAGCAGTGCCTTAAAGCGTTATTTACAAAGTCGGGCCAACGTCCTGACTTTC.

This chain uses TRBV6-1 with TRBJ1-1; D unclear. The CDR3 has 12 amino acids. Germline V gene sequence: CDR1 MNHNS, CDR2 SASEGT. Trimming took 2 bases from V and 8 from J, leaving 9 bases between them. The CDR3, as DNA: TGTGCCAGCAGTGAATTAGCGGGGGAAGCTTTCTTT. This translates into CASSELAGEAFF.

Judged by abundance, this clone is large. CDR3 amino acids: CATSPDGGTEFGFQPQHF. The CDR3, as DNA: TGTGCCACCAGCCCCGATGGGGGGACAGAGTTTGGTTTTCAGCCCCAGCATTTT. The V and J genes are TRBV15 and TRBJ1-5; 7 bases fit TRBD1. After removal of 5 bases from V and 6 bases from J, the junction contained 19 bases not matched to a gene. The CDR3 has 18 amino acids. Germline loops: CDR1 LNHNV, CDR2 YYDKDF (reference sequence). The whole variable domain, filled in from reference TRBV15 and TRBJ1-5, reads DAMVIQNPRYQVTQFGKPVTLSCSQTLNHNVMYWYQQKSSQAPKLLFHYYDKDFNNEADTPDNFQSRRPNTSFCFLDIRSPGLGDTAMYLCATSPDGGTEFGFQPQHFGDGTRLSIL.

V gene TRBV27 combines with J gene TRBJ1-4; 7 bases line up with TRBD1. V was pared by 5 bases and J by 7 bases, with 10 bases of the junction left unmatched. Germline values: CDR1 MNHEY, CDR2 SMNVEV (reference sequence). The CDR3 loop spans 15 amino acids. CDR3 DNA sequence: TGTGCCAGCAGTACCCTGACAGGGAAGGGTGAAAAACTGTTTTTT. Residues: CASSTLTGKGEKLFF.